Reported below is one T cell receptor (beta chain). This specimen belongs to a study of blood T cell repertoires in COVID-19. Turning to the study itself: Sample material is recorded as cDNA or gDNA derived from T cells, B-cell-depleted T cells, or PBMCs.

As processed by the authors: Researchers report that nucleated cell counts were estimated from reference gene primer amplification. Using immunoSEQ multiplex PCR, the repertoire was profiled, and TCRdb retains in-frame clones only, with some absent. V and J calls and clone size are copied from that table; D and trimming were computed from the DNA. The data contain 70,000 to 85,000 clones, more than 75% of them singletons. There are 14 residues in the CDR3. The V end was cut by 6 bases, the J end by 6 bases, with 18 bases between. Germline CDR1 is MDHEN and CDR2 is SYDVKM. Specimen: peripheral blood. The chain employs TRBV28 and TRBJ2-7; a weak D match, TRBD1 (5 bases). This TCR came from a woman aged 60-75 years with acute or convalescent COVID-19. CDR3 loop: CASRMGLLGAEQYF. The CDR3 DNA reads TGTGCCAGCAGGATGGGCCTTCTAGGGGCCGAGCAGTACTTC.